A selection of T cell receptor beta chains follows, all from one sample in a study of OX40 agonist ivuxolimab in advanced cancers. Assay: immunoSEQ multiplex PCR; the TCRdb copy retains only in-frame clones and omits some. The repertoire has about 80,000 clones, 70% to 90% of them found once; the top ten carry 20% to 25%. This sample comprised CD4+ or CD8+ T cells sorted from blood, obtained in a trial of the OX40 agonist ivuxolimab. The receptor source for this set is an adult with an advanced solid tumor such as melanoma, head and neck, liver or kidney cancer. Both conserved end residues are part of each CDR3. Each record gives: D gene, clone size, J gene, V gene, CDR3 protein, CDR3 DNA. The D gene is left open where the match is weak. The size entry is marked missing in some rows and otherwise reads once, few, many or a size class.

>.|.|TRBJ2-1|TRBV29-1
CSVEDWPNVNEQFF
TGCAGCGTTGAGGACTGGCCCAACGTGAATGAGCAGTTCTTC
>.|.|TRBJ1-2|TRBV6-4
CASSLRPRYGYTF
TGTGCCAGCAGCCTACGACCCCGGTATGGCTACACCTTC
>TRBD1|few|TRBJ1-5|TRBV28
CASRDRGRNQPQHF
TGTGCCAGCCGGGACAGGGGACGCAATCAGCCCCAGCATTTT
>.|.|TRBJ2-1|TRBV28
CASSLRPSEILYNEQFF
TGTGCCAGCAGTTTAAGGCCTAGCGAGATTCTCTACAATGAGCAGTTCTTC
>.|.|TRBJ1-4|TRBV7-2
CASSDGGGFNEKLFF
TGTGCCAGCAGCGACGGTGGAGGCTTTAATGAAAAACTGTTTTTT
>TRBD2|.|TRBJ2-5|TRBV9
CASSVGLAGGSYQETQYF
TGTGCCAGCAGCGTTGGACTAGCGGGGGGATCGTACCAAGAGACCCAGTACTTC
>TRBD1|.|TRBJ1-2|TRBV2
CASSGDSFYGYTF
TGTGCCAGCAGTGGGGACAGCTTCTATGGCTACACCTTC
>.|.|TRBJ2-7|TRBV18
CASSRTGNRDWARPEQYF
TGTGCCAGCTCGCGCACTGGGAACAGGGATTGGGCACGTCCCGAGCAGTACTTC
>TRBD2|.|TRBJ2-5|TRBV2
CASSAQGLAGGETQYF
TGTGCCAGCAGTGCCCAGGGACTAGCGGGAGGAGAGACCCAGTACTTC
>TRBD2|.|TRBJ2-7|TRBV9
CASSVGTSEPYEQYF
TGTGCCAGCAGCGTAGGTACTAGCGAGCCCTACGAGCAGTACTTC
>.|.|TRBJ2-7|TRBV6-1
CASRGTDEQYF
TGTGCCAGCAGGGGTACAGACGAGCAGTACTTC
>.|.|TRBJ2-1|TRBV15
CATSRDLTAELFF
TGTGCCACCAGCAGAGATTTGACCGCGGAGCTGTTCTTC
>TRBD1|.|TRBJ2-3|TRBV28
CASSYGTDFTDTQYF
TGTGCCAGCAGTTATGGGACAGACTTCACAGATACGCAGTATTTT
>.|.|TRBJ2-3|TRBV19
CASSLGLYTTQYF
TGTGCCAGTAGTTTAGGGCTTTACACTACGCAGTATTTT
>TRBD1|.|TRBJ1-5|TRBV12-5
CASGLVYGRDRGLLQPQHF
TGTGCTAGTGGTTTGGTATATGGTCGGGACAGGGGGCTTCTTCAGCCCCAGCATTTT
>TRBD1|.|TRBJ1-2|TRBV2
CASSGGGDGYTF
TGTGCCAGCAGTGGAGGGGGCGATGGCTACACCTTC
>TRBD1|.|TRBJ2-5|TRBV27
CASSLRDSQETQYF
TGTGCCAGCAGTCTACGGGACAGCCAAGAGACCCAGTACTTC
>.|.|TRBJ1-4|TRBV6-5
CASSFLATNEKLFF
TGTGCCAGCAGTTTCCTTGCAACTAATGAAAAACTGTTTTTT
>TRBD2|.|TRBJ2-3|TRBV6-1
CASGPGGPTDTQYF
TGTGCCAGCGGTCCGGGAGGACCTACAGATACGCAGTATTTT
>.|.|TRBJ2-7|TRBV18
CASSPNHKTYEQYF
TGTGCCAGCTCACCAAATCACAAAACCTACGAGCAGTACTTC
>TRBD1|.|TRBJ1-6|TRBV18
CASSPSGGNSPLHF
TGTGCCAGCTCACCATCAGGGGGGAATTCACCCCTCCACTTT
>TRBD1|once|TRBJ2-7|TRBV6-6
CASSSQQGSAYEQYF
TGTGCCAGCAGTTCCCAACAGGGGTCGGCCTACGAGCAGTACTTC
>TRBD1|.|TRBJ1-2|TRBV2
CASRGDRGNYGYTF
TGTGCCAGCAGAGGCGACAGGGGGAACTATGGCTACACCTTC
>TRBD1|.|TRBJ2-2|TRBV5-4
CASSLGDRGIGELFF
TGTGCCAGCAGCTTGGGGGACAGGGGAATCGGGGAGCTGTTTTTT
>TRBD1|.|TRBJ2-7|TRBV5-1
CASSPGDSPYEQYF
TGCGCCAGCAGCCCCGGGGACAGTCCCTACGAGCAGTACTTC
>.|.|TRBJ2-6|TRBV27
CASSLWPSGANVLTF
TGTGCCAGCAGTTTATGGCCCTCTGGGGCCAACGTCCTGACTTTC
>TRBD1|.|TRBJ2-5|TRBV7-7
CASSFLDRGETQYF
TGTGCCAGCAGCTTTCTGGACAGGGGGGAGACCCAGTACTTC
>TRBD1|.|TRBJ1-2|TRBV5-6
CASSFPGTGGYGYTF
TGTGCCAGCAGCTTCCCCGGGACAGGCGGCTATGGCTACACCTTC
>.|.|TRBJ1-1|TRBV7-8
CASSSPIFGSLPQEAFF
TGTGCCAGCAGCTCACCCATCTTCGGGTCGTTACCCCAGGAAGCTTTCTTT
>TRBD1|.|TRBJ1-2|TRBV19
CASSLGQSDLSYGYTF
TGTGCCAGTAGCCTGGGACAGTCAGATCTAAGCTATGGCTACACCTTC
>TRBD1|.|TRBJ1-4|TRBV18
CASSLSPPGGDEKLFF
TGTGCCAGCTCACTCTCTCCCCCAGGGGGCGATGAAAAACTGTTTTTT
>TRBD2|.|TRBJ2-1|TRBV9
CASSVDFRPWTSGAGEQFF
TGTGCCAGCAGCGTAGATTTCCGCCCCTGGACTAGCGGGGCAGGGGAGCAGTTCTTC
>.|.|TRBJ2-5|TRBV5-1
CASSRLIGQAAGEETQYF
TGCGCCAGCAGCCGTCTAATCGGACAGGCCGCGGGAGAAGAGACCCAGTACTTC
>.|.|TRBJ2-1|TRBV18
CASSRIGEVGQFF
TGTGCCAGCTCACGAATCGGGGAGGTAGGGCAGTTCTTC
>TRBD2|.|TRBJ2-7|TRBV5-1
CASSLEASGTVSYEQYF
TGCGCCAGCAGCTTGGAGGCTAGCGGGACCGTCTCCTACGAGCAGTACTTC
>TRBD2|.|TRBJ2-7|TRBV27
CASSSIRGTNYEQYF
TGTGCCAGCAGTAGTATACGGGGGACTAACTACGAGCAGTACTTC
>.|.|TRBJ1-2|TRBV6-1
CASSEGNGRFGYGYTF
TGTGCCAGCAGTGAAGGGAACGGCCGTTTTGGCTATGGCTACACCTTC
>.|.|TRBJ2-1|TRBV30
CAWSGGRRGSYNEQFF
TGTGCCTGGAGTGGTGGCAGGAGGGGGTCCTACAATGAGCAGTTCTTC
>.|.|TRBJ2-1|TRBV5-6
CASSWTLLSSYNEQFF
TGTGCCAGCAGCTGGACGTTACTTAGCTCCTACAATGAGCAGTTCTTC
>.|.|TRBJ1-5|TRBV28
CATLEGVFNQPQHF
TGTGCCACTCTTGAGGGGGTCTTCAATCAGCCCCAGCATTTT
>TRBD2|.|TRBJ2-3|TRBV30
CAWRARLALMTDTQYF
TGTGCCTGGAGGGCCCGACTAGCTCTAATGACAGATACGCAGTATTTT
>.|.|TRBJ2-7|TRBV27
CASSKAGVEQYF
TGTGCCAGCAGTAAGGCAGGGGTTGAGCAGTACTTC
>TRBD1|few|TRBJ1-5|TRBV2
CASSGNRGGQPQHF
TGTGCCAGCAGCGGAAACAGGGGTGGGCAGCCCCAGCATTTT
>TRBD2|.|TRBJ2-5|TRBV5-1
CASSFGTSGQETQYF
TGCGCCAGCAGTTTCGGGACTAGCGGACAAGAGACCCAGTACTTC
>.|.|TRBJ2-3|TRBV13
CASSFPRRVSDTQYF
TGTGCCAGCAGCTTCCCCCGGAGGGTTTCAGATACGCAGTATTTT
>.|.|TRBJ2-3|TRBV5-6
CASSARVRTQYF
TGTGCCAGCAGCGCCAGGGTTCGTACGCAGTATTTT
>TRBD2|.|TRBJ2-7|TRBV5-1
CASSPASPPGGYEQYF
TGCGCCAGCAGCCCCGCTTCACCCCCGGGGGGCTACGAGCAGTACTTC
>.|.|TRBJ1-5|TRBV7-9
CASSLVDQPQHF
TGTGCCAGCAGCTTAGTGGATCAGCCCCAGCATTTT
>.|.|TRBJ1-4|TRBV11-2
CASSRRGDEKLFF
TGTGCCAGCAGCCGCCGGGGGGATGAAAAACTGTTTTTT
>.|.|TRBJ2-3|TRBV4-1
CASSQSPSTDTQYF
TGCGCCAGCAGCCAATCCCCGAGCACAGATACGCAGTATTTT
>.|.|TRBJ1-4|TRBV30
CAWNGGGVREKLFF
TGTGCCTGGAATGGGGGAGGGGTCCGGGAAAAACTGTTTTTT
>TRBD1|once|TRBJ1-2|TRBV7-9
CASSYSGTGANYGYTF
TGTGCCAGCAGTTACTCTGGGACAGGGGCTAACTATGGCTACACCTTC
>TRBD2|.|TRBJ2-7|TRBV7-9
CASSFFSGSFYEQYF
TGTGCCAGCAGCTTTTTCAGCGGGAGTTTCTACGAGCAGTACTTC
>.|.|TRBJ2-6|TRBV11-2
CASSLAGLSGANVLTF
TGTGCCAGCAGCTTAGCTGGTCTCTCTGGGGCCAACGTCCTGACTTTC
>.|.|TRBJ1-5|TRBV7-2
CASSITTDGNQPQHF
TGTGCCAGCAGCATCACCACGGACGGCAATCAGCCCCAGCATTTT
>.|.|TRBJ1-5|TRBV19
CASSIGGPNQPQHF
TGTGCCAGTAGTATAGGGGGGCCAAATCAGCCCCAGCATTTT
>.|.|TRBJ1-4|TRBV29-1
CSVEINEKLFF
TGCAGCGTTGAAATAAATGAAAAACTGTTTTTT
>.|.|TRBJ2-7|TRBV19
CASSIRGIGSYEQYF
TGTGCCAGTAGTATACGGGGGATTGGTTCCTACGAGCAGTACTTC
>.|.|TRBJ2-3|TRBV7-2
CASSLVGTSSTDTQYF
TGTGCCAGCAGCTTAGTAGGGACTTCTAGCACAGATACGCAGTATTTT
>TRBD1|.|TRBJ1-6|TRBV5-6
CASSLPGQGSSPLHF
TGTGCCAGCAGCCTGCCGGGACAGGGATCTTCACCCCTCCACTTT